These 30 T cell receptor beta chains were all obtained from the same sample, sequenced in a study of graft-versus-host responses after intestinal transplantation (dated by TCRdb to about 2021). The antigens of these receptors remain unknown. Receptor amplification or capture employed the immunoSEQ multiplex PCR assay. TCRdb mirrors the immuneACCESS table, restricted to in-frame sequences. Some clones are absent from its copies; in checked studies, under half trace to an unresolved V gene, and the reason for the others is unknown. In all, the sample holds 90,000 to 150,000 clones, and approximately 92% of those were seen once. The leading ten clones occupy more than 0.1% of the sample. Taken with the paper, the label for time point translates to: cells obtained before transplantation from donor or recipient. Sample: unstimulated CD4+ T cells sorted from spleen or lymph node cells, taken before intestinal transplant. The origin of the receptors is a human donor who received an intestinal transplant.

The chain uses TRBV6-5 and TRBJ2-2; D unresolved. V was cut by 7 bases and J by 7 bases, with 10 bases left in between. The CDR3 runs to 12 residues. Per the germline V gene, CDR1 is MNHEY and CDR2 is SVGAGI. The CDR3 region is CASTSTGGELFF. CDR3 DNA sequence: TGTGCCAGCACCTCTACGGGCGGGGAGCTGTTTTTT.

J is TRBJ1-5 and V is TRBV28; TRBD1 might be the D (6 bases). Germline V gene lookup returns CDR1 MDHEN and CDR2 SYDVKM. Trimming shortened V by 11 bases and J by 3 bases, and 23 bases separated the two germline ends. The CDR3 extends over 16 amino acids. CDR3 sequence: CASQTGGASPNQPQHF. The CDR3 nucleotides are TGTGCCTCCCAAACCGGGGGGGCGAGTCCCAATCAGCCCCAGCATTTT. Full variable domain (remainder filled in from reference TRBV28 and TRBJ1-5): DVKVTQSSRYLVKRTGEKVFLECVQDMDHENMFWYRQDPGLGLRLIYFSYDVKMKEKGDIPEGYSVSREKKERFSLILESASTNQTSMYLCASQTGGASPNQPQHFGDGTRLSIL.

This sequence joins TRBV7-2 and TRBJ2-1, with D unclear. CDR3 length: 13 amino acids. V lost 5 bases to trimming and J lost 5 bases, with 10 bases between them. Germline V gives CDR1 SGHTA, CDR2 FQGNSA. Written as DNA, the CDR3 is TGTGCCAGCAGCAGGGCGCGAAACAATGAGCAGTTCTTC. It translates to CASSRARNNEQFF.

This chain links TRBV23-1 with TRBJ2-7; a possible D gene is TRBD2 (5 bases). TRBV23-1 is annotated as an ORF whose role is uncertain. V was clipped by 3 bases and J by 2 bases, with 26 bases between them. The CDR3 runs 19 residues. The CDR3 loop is CASSHPRVTTTLKTYEQYF. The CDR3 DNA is TGCGCCAGCAGTCATCCCCGAGTGACTACCACCCTCAAGACCTACGAGCAGTACTTC.

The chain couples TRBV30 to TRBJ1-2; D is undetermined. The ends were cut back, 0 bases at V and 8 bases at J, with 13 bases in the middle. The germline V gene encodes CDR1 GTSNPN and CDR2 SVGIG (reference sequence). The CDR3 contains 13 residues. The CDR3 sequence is CAWSVKGTLGYTF. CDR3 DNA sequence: TGTGCCTGGAGTGTAAAGGGTACCCTAGGCTACACCTTC.

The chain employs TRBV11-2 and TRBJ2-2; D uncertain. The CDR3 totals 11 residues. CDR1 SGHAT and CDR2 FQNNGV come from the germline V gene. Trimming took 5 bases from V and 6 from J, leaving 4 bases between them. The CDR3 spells CASSQAGELFF. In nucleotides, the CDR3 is TGTGCCAGCAGCCAAGCCGGGGAGCTGTTTTTT.

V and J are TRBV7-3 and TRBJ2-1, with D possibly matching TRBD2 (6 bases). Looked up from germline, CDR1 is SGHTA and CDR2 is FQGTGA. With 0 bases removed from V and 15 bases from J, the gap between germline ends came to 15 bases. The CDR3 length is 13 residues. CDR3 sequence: CASSLTKGTSTFF. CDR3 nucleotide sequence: TGTGCCAGCAGCTTAACGAAGGGTACTAGCACGTTCTTC.

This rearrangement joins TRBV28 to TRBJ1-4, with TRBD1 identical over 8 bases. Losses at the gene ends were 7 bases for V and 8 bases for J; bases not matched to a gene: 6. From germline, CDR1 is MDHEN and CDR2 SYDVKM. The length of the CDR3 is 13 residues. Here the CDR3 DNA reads TGTGCCAGCATACAGGGGGGCGGGGAAAAACTGTTTTTT. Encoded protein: CASIQGGGEKLFF.

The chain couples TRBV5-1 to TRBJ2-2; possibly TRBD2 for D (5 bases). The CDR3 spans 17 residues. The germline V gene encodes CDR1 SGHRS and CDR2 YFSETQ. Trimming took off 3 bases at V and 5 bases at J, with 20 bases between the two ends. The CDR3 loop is CASSSRRTDMWTGELFF. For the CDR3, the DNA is TGCGCCAGCAGCTCAAGGAGGACCGACATGTGGACCGGGGAGCTGTTTTTT.

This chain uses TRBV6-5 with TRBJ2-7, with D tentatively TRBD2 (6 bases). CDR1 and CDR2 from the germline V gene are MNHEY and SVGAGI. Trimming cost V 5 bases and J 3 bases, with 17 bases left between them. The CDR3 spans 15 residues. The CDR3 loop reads CASSPRPGLYYEQYF. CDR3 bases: TGTGCCAGCAGTCCCAGACCGGGACTGTACTACGAGCAGTACTTC.

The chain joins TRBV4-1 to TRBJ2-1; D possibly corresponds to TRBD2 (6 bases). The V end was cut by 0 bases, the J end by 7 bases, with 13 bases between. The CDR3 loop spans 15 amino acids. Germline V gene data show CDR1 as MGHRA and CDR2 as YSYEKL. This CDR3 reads CASSQEPGESNEQFF. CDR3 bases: TGCGCCAGCAGCCAAGAGCCGGGAGAATCTAATGAGCAGTTCTTC.

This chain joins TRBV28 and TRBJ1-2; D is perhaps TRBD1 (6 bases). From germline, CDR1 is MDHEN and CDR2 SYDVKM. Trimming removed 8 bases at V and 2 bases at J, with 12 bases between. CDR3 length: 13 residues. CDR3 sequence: CASYETGNYGYTF. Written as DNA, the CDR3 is TGTGCCAGCTACGAAACAGGGAACTATGGCTACACCTTC.

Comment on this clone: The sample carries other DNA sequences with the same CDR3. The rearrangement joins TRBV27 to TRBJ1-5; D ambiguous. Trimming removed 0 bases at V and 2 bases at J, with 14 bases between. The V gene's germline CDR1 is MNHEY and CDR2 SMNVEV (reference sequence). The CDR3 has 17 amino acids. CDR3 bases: TGTGCCAGCAGTTTATCGAAGAGAGGCCCGGGCAATCAGCCCCAGCATTTT. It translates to CASSLSKRGPGNQPQHF.

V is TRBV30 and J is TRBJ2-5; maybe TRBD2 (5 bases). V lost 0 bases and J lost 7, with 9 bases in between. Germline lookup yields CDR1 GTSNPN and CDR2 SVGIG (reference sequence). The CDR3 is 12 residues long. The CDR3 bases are TGTGCCTGGAGTGTAAGCGGTGGGACCCAGTACTTC. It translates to CAWSVSGGTQYF.

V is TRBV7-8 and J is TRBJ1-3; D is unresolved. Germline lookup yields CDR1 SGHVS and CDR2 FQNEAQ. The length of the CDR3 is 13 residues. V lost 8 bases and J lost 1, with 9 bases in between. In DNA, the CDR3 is TGTGCCAGCGGTCCCAGATCTGGAAACACCATATATTTT. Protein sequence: CASGPRSGNTIYF.

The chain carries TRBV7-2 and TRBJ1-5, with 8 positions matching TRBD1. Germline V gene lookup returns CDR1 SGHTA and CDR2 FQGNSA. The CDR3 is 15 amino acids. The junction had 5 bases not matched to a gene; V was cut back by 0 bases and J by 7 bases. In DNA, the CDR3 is TGTGCCAGCAGCTTAGCCGGGACAGGCTTACAGCCCCAGCATTTT. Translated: CASSLAGTGLQPQHF.

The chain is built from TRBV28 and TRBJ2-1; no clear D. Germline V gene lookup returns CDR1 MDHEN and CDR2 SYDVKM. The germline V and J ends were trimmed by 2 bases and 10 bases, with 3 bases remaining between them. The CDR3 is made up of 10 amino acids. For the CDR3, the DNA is TGTGCCAGCAGTTTAAAGGAGCAGTTCTTC. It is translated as CASSLKEQFF.

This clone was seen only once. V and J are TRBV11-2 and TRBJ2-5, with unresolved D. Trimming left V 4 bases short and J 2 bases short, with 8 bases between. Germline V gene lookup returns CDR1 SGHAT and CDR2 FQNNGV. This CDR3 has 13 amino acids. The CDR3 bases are TGTGCCAGCAGCTCTGGGCAGCAAGAGACCCAGTACTTC. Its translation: CASSSGQQETQYF.

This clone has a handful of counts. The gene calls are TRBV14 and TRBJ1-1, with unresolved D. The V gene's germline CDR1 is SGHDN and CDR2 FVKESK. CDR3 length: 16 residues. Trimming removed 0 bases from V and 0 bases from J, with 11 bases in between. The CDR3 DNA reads TGTGCCAGCAGCCAAGATTCGGGCGAGGTGAACACTGAAGCTTTCTTT. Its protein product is CASSQDSGEVNTEAFF.

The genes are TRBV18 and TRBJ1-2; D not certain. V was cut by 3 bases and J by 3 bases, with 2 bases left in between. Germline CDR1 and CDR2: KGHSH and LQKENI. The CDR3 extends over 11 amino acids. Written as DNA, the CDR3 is TGTGCCAGCTCACCCGACTATGGCTACACCTTC. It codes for CASSPDYGYTF.

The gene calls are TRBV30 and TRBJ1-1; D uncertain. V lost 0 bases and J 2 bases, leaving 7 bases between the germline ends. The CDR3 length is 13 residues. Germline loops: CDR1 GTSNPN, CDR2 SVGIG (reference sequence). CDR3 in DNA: TGTGCCTGGAGTGTACAGAGTAACACTGAAGCTTTCTTT. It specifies CAWSVQSNTEAFF.

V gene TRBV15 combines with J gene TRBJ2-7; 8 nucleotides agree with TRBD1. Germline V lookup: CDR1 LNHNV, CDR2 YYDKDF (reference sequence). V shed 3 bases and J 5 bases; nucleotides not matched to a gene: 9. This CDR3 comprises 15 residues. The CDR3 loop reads CATSSETWTGNEQYF. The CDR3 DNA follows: TGTGCCACCAGCAGCGAAACGTGGACAGGGAACGAGCAGTACTTC.

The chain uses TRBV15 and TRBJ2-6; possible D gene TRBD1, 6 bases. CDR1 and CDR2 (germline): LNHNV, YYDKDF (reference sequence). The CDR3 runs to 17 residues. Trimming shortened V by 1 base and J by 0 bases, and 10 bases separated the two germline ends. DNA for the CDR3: TGTGCCACCAGCAGAGGTTACAGGGCCTCTGGGGCCAACGTCCTGACTTTC. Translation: CATSRGYRASGANVLTF.

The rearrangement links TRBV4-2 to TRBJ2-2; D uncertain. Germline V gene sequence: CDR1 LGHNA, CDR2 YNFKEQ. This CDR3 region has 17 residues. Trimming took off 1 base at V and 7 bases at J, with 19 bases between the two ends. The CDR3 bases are TGTGCCAGCAGCCAAGTGGGTGCTAGGGCGACCCTCGGGGAGCTGTTTTTT. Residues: CASSQVGARATLGELFF.

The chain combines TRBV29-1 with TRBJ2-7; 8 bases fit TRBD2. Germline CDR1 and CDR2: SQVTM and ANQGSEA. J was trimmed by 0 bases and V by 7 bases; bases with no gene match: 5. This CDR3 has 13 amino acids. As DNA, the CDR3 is TGCAGCGCCGGGGGGGGAAGCTCCTACGAGCAGTACTTC. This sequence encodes CSAGGGSSYEQYF.

The CDR3 region has the DNA TGCGCCAGCAGCTTGATGGGCCTGGGCGGGGGGGAGCTGTTTTTT. Translated, it gives CASSLMGLGGGELFF. V is TRBV5-1 and J is TRBJ2-2, with D possibly being TRBD2 (5 bases). Trimming took 1 base from V and 8 from J, leaving 15 bases between them. Per germline, CDR1 SGHRS and CDR2 YFSETQ. This CDR3 has 15 residues.

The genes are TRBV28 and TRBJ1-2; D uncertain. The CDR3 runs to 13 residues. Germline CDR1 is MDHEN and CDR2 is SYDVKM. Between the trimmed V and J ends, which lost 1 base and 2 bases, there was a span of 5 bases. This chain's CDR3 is CASSLSGNYGYTF. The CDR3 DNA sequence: TGTGCCAGCAGTTTATCCGGAAACTATGGCTACACCTTC.

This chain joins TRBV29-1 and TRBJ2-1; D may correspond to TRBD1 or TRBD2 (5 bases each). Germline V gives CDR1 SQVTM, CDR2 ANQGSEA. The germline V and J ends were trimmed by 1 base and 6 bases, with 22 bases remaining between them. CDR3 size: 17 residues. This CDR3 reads CSVEVVPEGPNRNEQFF. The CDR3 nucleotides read TGCAGCGTTGAAGTCGTCCCTGAGGGGCCCAACCGCAATGAGCAGTTCTTC.

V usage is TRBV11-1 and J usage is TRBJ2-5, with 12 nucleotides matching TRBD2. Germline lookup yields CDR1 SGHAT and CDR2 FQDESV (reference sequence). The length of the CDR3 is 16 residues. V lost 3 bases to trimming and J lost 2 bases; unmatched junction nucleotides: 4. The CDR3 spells CASSFGLAGGQETQYF. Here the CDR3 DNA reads TGTGCCAGCAGCTTTGGTCTAGCGGGAGGGCAAGAGACCCAGTACTTC.

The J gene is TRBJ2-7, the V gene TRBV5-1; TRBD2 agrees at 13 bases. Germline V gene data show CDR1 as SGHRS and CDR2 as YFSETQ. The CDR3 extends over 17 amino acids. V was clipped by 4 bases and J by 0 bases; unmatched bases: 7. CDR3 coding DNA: TGCGCCAGCAGCCCGGGACTAGCGGGGTTCAGCTCCTACGAGCAGTACTTC. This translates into CASSPGLAGFSSYEQYF.